This T cell receptor (beta chain) was found in a study of blood T cell repertoires in COVID-19. Study information: The samples span acute and convalescent COVID-19 from the United States, Italy and Spain. T cells, B-cell-depleted T cells, or PBMCs provided the cDNA or gDNA that served as material.

This CDR3 contains 13 residues. Germline V gene lookup returns CDR1 KGHSH and CDR2 LQKENI. V lost 2 bases to trimming and J lost 5 bases, with 7 bases between them. How the authors handled the data: Estimates of nucleated cell counts were drawn from the amplification of reference gene primers. The data were produced by immunoSEQ multiplex PCR, yet TCRdb's version contains in-frame clones alone and is incomplete. The DNA was the basis for D and trimming; V, J and clone size are from that table. The sample includes 400,000 or so clones, around 84% seen only once; the top ten take 2.5% to 3.5%. The sample consisted of peripheral blood. The TCR was taken from a human donor in a cohort sampled during active COVID-19. V and J are TRBV18 and TRBJ2-1; D unclear. CDR3 sequence: CASSPARDNEQFF. CDR3 bases: TGTGCCAGCTCACCAGCGAGAGACAATGAGCAGTTCTTC.